This passage covers 3 T cell receptor beta chains from one sample sequenced in a study of blood T cell repertoires in COVID-19. Repertoires were generated with immunoSEQ multiplex PCR, while TCRdb's copy carries only in-frame clones and drops some. The sample consists of over 200,000 clones, more than 80% of them appearing once. The sequencing sample was made of peripheral blood. These receptors were collected from an elderly woman with COVID-19, enrolled during active disease.

This clone was detected only once. The V call is TRBV9, the J call TRBJ2-1; the match to TRBD2 covers 7 bases. This CDR3 contains 16 residues. Germline V gives CDR1 SGDLS, CDR2 YYNGEE. V lost 2 bases and J lost 4; bases outside the gene matches: 9. In DNA form, the CDR3 reads TGTGCCAGCAGCGTCGGCATTAGCGGGTATTACAATGAGCAGTTCTTC. This gives the protein CASSVGISGYYNEQFF.

The chain has TRBV29-1 and TRBJ1-3, with D perhaps matching TRBD1 (6 bases). This CDR3 has 12 residues. V was cut by 6 bases and J by 2 bases, with 8 bases left in between. Per the germline V gene, CDR1 is SQVTM and CDR2 is ANQGSEA. The chain's CDR3 is CSVWTAGNTIYF. CDR3 bases: TGCAGCGTGTGGACAGCTGGAAACACCATATATTTT.

This clone showed up just a few times. The V call is TRBV15, the J call TRBJ1-4, with D unresolved. CDR1 and CDR2 (germline): LNHNV, YYDKDF (reference sequence). The CDR3 has 12 amino acids. V gave up 5 bases and J gave up 8 bases, with 9 bases separating them. The CDR3 DNA is TGTGCCACCAGCTTGGGAGGGGAAAAACTGTTTTTT. Its translation is CATSLGGEKLFF.